Below are 15 T cell receptor beta chains sequenced from a single sample in a study of T cell responses to AZD1222 COVID-19 vaccine. Sequencing used immunoSEQ multiplex PCR; TCRdb keeps in-frame clones, though not all of them. The sample carries nearly 110,000 clones, around 91% recorded once. This sample comprised peripheral blood, obtained on day 0 of AZD1222 vaccination. Receptors were obtained from an adult in good health.

Only one count was recorded for this clone. The chain carries TRBV19 and TRBJ2-7, with unresolved D. Trimming stripped 3 bases from V and 3 bases from J, with 6 bases between. Germline CDR1 and CDR2: LNHDA and SQIVND (reference sequence). The CDR3 loop spans 12 amino acids. The CDR3 protein is CASSIYGYEQYF. The CDR3, as DNA: TGTGCCAGTAGTATTTATGGCTACGAGCAGTACTTC.

This chain joins TRBV6-5 and TRBJ1-2, with D possibly TRBD1 on 6 matching bases. CDR1 MNHEY and CDR2 SVGAGI come from the germline V gene. V lost 6 bases and J lost 7, with 18 bases in between. This CDR3 spans 14 amino acids. Here the CDR3 reads CASSSNRVWGGYTF. The CDR3 DNA reads as TGTGCCAGCAGCTCAAACAGGGTTTGGGGTGGCTACACCTTC.

This chain joins TRBV4-1 and TRBJ2-2, with 7 positions matching TRBD1. Germline CDR1 and CDR2: MGHRA and YSYEKL. With V trimmed by 3 bases and J by 5 bases, 9 bases remained unmatched. The CDR3 covers 16 residues. For the CDR3, the DNA is TGCGCCAGCAGCCACGTAACGGGACAGACAACCGGGGAGCTGTTTTTT. Its translation is CASSHVTGQTTGELFF.

This sequence joins TRBV11-2 and TRBJ2-1; D is uncertain. V lost 5 bases, J lost 4 bases, and 18 bases lay in between. Per the germline V gene, CDR1 is SGHAT and CDR2 is FQNNGV. The CDR3 is 16 amino acids. The CDR3 coding sequence is TGTGCCAGCAGCCCCCTCCGTGTGAATACTTACAATGAGCAGTTCTTC. Its protein product is CASSPLRVNTYNEQFF.

This clone was picked up one time. The CDR3 here is CASSRREFPYEQYF. In DNA form, the CDR3 reads TGTGCCAGCAGCCGGCGGGAGTTCCCCTACGAGCAGTACTTC. The chain links TRBV5-4 to TRBJ2-7, with TRBD2 matching 7 bases. V lost 4 bases, J lost 2 bases, and 6 bases stayed unmatched. Germline V gene data show CDR1 as SGHNT and CDR2 as YYREEE (reference sequence). The CDR3 consists of 14 residues.

This clone was counted a single time. This chain joins TRBV18 and TRBJ1-6; 7 bases are a match to TRBD1. The CDR3 contains 13 residues. Germline lookup yields CDR1 KGHSH and CDR2 LQKENI. The J segment lost 10 bases and the V segment lost 5 bases, leaving 5 bases of the junction unmatched. CDR3 region: CASSDRVWSPLHF. CDR3 nucleotide sequence: TGTGCCAGCTCAGACAGGGTTTGGTCACCCCTCCACTTT. Looking up the rest from reference TRBV18 and TRBJ1-6 gives the full variable domain: NAGVMQNPRHLVRRRGQEARLRCSPMKGHSHVYWYRQLPEEGLKFMVYLQKENIIDESGMPKERFSAEFPKEGPSILRIQQVVRGDSAAYFCASSDRVWSPLHFGNGTRLTVT.

The genes are TRBV2 and TRBJ2-6; D may be TRBD1 (5 bases). Germline loops: CDR1 SNHLY, CDR2 FYNNEI. Trimming shortened V by 10 bases and J by 1 base, and 8 bases separated the two germline ends. The length of the CDR3 is 13 residues. The CDR3 loop reads CAKRGSGANVLTF. The CDR3 coding sequence is TGTGCCAAAAGGGGTTCTGGGGCCAACGTCCTGACTTTC.

The chain recombines TRBV27 with TRBJ2-1; 11 nucleotides align to TRBD2. Germline CDR1 and CDR2: MNHEY and SMNVEV (reference sequence). V was pared by 1 base and J by 7 bases, with 12 bases of the junction left unmatched. This CDR3 comprises 18 residues. DNA for the CDR3: TGTGCCAGCAGTTTATTCGTCATTACTAGCGGGGGTTATAATGAGCAGTTCTTC. This codes for CASSLFVITSGGYNEQFF.

The chain is built from TRBV5-8 and TRBJ1-6; D gene uncertain. This CDR3 comprises 13 residues. V lost 7 bases and J lost 7, with 12 bases in between. CDR1 and CDR2 (germline): SGHTS, YDEGEE. CDR3 region: CASPPGINSPLHF. Here the CDR3 DNA reads TGTGCCAGCCCTCCGGGCATCAATTCACCCCTCCACTTT.

The rearrangement joins TRBV29-1 to TRBJ1-4; D not certain. Germline lookup yields CDR1 SQVTM and CDR2 ANQGSEA. The germline V and J ends were trimmed by 5 bases and 6 bases, with 16 bases remaining between them. The CDR3 contains 14 residues. The CDR3 sequence: CSVLLPRTHEKLFF. For the CDR3, the DNA is TGCAGCGTTCTCTTACCCAGGACCCATGAAAAACTGTTTTTT.

This chain connects TRBV7-9 to TRBJ2-1, with D possibly called TRBD1 or TRBD2 (6 bases each). This CDR3 comprises 13 residues. The germline gives CDR1 SEHNR, CDR2 FQNEAQ (reference sequence). Trimming left V 9 bases short and J 10 bases short, with 19 bases between. The CDR3: CASRPGLTGEQFF. CDR3 DNA: TGTGCCAGTCGACCGGGACTCACAGGGGAGCAGTTCTTC.

V usage is TRBV6-5 and J usage is TRBJ1-1; TRBD1 is a possible D gene (6 bases). Germline V gene data show CDR1 as MNHEY and CDR2 as SVGAGI. The CDR3 is made up of 13 amino acids. The V end lost 6 bases, the J end lost 5 bases, and 13 bases lay between the germline ends. CDR3 nucleotides: TGTGCCAGCAGGAGGGGGAAAGGGACTGAAGCTTTCTTT. This gives the protein CASRRGKGTEAFF.

J is TRBJ2-4 and V is TRBV9; 9 nucleotides match TRBD1. There are 12 residues in the CDR3. Germline loops: CDR1 SGDLS, CDR2 YYNGEE. J gave up 8 bases and V 10 bases, and 7 bases lay outside the gene matches. CDR3 amino acids: CAGRQGGDIQYF. The CDR3 nucleotides are TGTGCCGGCCGACAGGGGGGGGACATTCAGTACTTC.

The chain is built from TRBV6-2 or TRBV6-3 and TRBJ2-1, with D perhaps TRBD2 (5 bases). Germline CDR1 MNHEY, CDR2 SVGEGT. CDR3 size: 17 residues. The germline V and J ends were trimmed by 2 bases and 4 bases, with 18 bases remaining between them. The CDR3 is CASSYLSSYALYNEQFF. The CDR3 bases are TGTGCCAGCAGTTACCTCTCTAGCTACGCGCTATACAATGAGCAGTTCTTC.

This clone was observed a handful of times. The chain joins TRBV11-2 to TRBJ1-1; possible D gene TRBD1, 6 bases. Deletions cut 5 bases from V and 5 bases from J, with 15 bases between. This CDR3 is built from 14 residues. Germline loops: CDR1 SGHAT, CDR2 FQNNGV. The CDR3 DNA reads as TGTGCCAGCAGCACGACCATACAGGGAACTGAAGCTTTCTTT. It is translated as CASSTTIQGTEAFF.